A single sample gave rise to the 12 T cell receptor beta chains below, sequenced in a study of shared clonotypes between healthy human individuals. Clones were read by immunoSEQ multiplex PCR, and TCRdb kept only the in-frame ones, dropping some. The sample comprises 2,100,000 or so clones, about 94% of which are singletons, and around 0.13% rests with the top ten. Sequenced sample: naive CD4+ T cells sorted from blood. This sample's subset: CD45RA+ positively selected. Every receptor here comes from a man younger than 35 in good health.

For this clone: The same CDR3 is also encoded by other DNA sequences in this sample. The chain employs TRBV5-1 and TRBJ1-4; 7 bases agree with TRBD1. Germline lookup yields CDR1 SGHRS and CDR2 YFSETQ. The CDR3 has 13 residues. Losses at the gene ends were 8 bases for V and 7 bases for J; bases not matched to a gene: 8. The CDR3 sequence is CASSPTGAEKLFF. CDR3 coding DNA: TGCGCCAGTTCCCCAACAGGGGCTGAAAAACTGTTTTTT.

Notes on this clone: Different DNA sequences within this sample yield the same CDR3. The chain uses TRBV5-1 and TRBJ2-1; 11 bases are shared with TRBD2. The CDR3 length is 15 residues. Germline CDR1 and CDR2: SGHRS and YFSETQ. J lost 5 bases, V lost 3 bases, and 4 bases had no gene match. The CDR3 is CASSSGTSGNNEQFF. The CDR3 DNA follows: TGCGCCAGCAGCTCTGGGACTAGCGGTAACAATGAGCAGTTCTTC.

This clone was detected once. The chain couples TRBV18 to TRBJ2-7; 8 nucleotides align to TRBD2. The ends lost 1 base at V and 7 bases at J; junction bases unmatched: 6. In germline, CDR1 is KGHSH, CDR2 LQKENI. This CDR3 has 14 amino acids. CDR3 region: CASSPLAGTEEQYF. In nucleotides, the CDR3 is TGTGCCAGCTCACCACTAGCGGGGACTGAAGAGCAGTACTTC.

This chain uses TRBV2 with TRBJ1-1; D not certain. Trimming removed 6 bases at V and 7 bases at J, with 9 bases between. In germline, CDR1 is SNHLY, CDR2 FYNNEI. The CDR3 has 11 residues. The CDR3 here is CASRNTDEAFF. The CDR3 DNA reads as TGTGCCAGCAGGAACACAGATGAAGCTTTCTTT.

The chain joins TRBV7-9 to TRBJ1-1, with 7 bases that match TRBD1. V dropped 5 bases and J dropped 1; count of bases not matched to a gene: 7. The CDR3 is made up of 15 amino acids. In germline, CDR1 is SEHNR, CDR2 FQNEAQ (reference sequence). CDR3 in DNA: TGTGCCAGCAGCCCACCAGGGGGGGCGAACACTGAAGCTTTCTTT. The encoded protein is CASSPPGGANTEAFF.

This clone was observed once. The CDR3 sequence: CAFTREDSGNTIYF. CDR3 bases: TGTGCCTTCACTAGGGAGGACTCTGGAAACACCATATATTTT. This chain connects TRBV30 to TRBJ1-3; D call uncertain. Germline CDR1 and CDR2: GTSNPN and SVGIG (reference sequence). The CDR3 length is 14 residues. V was pared by 7 bases and J by 0 bases, with 13 bases between.

This rearrangement joins TRBV5-6 to TRBJ1-2, with no clear D. Germline V gene lookup returns CDR1 SGHDT and CDR2 YYEEEE. The CDR3 has 14 amino acids. V gave up 7 bases and J gave up 2 bases, with 15 bases separating them. This chain's CDR3 is CASAGPPLNYGYTF. The CDR3 DNA is TGTGCCAGCGCGGGCCCTCCCCTGAACTATGGCTACACCTTC. Looking up the rest from reference TRBV5-6 and TRBJ1-2 gives the full variable domain: DAGVTQSPTHLIKTRGQQVTLRCSPKSGHDTVSWYQQALGQGPQFIFQYYEEEERQRGNFPDRFSGHQFPNYSSELNVNALLLGDSALYLCASAGPPLNYGYTFGSGTRLTVV.

V usage is TRBV6-5 and J usage is TRBJ1-6; tentatively, D is TRBD1 (6 bases). The V end was cut by 6 bases, the J end by 14 bases, with 17 bases between. This CDR3 has 13 residues. Germline values: CDR1 MNHEY, CDR2 SVGAGI. The CDR3 loop is CASSYNRDQALHF. The CDR3 coding sequence is TGTGCCAGCAGCTATAACAGGGATCAGGCCCTCCACTTT.

The chain joins TRBV6-1 to TRBJ1-5; the D gene is possibly TRBD1 (6 bases). The CDR3 runs to 13 residues. V lost 4 bases, J lost 5 bases, and 9 bases lay in between. Germline CDR1 is MNHNS and CDR2 is SASEGT. The chain's CDR3 is CASSVKGDQPQHF. CDR3 bases: TGTGCCAGCAGTGTGAAGGGGGATCAGCCCCAGCATTTT.

This sequence joins TRBV6-1 and TRBJ1-5, with D unclear. The CDR3 is 13 amino acids. The germline V gene encodes CDR1 MNHNS and CDR2 SASEGT. V shed 8 bases and J shed 7 bases, with 15 bases lying between them. The CDR3 DNA reads TGTGCCAGCGTTTGGGAGGGAAACCAGCCCCAGCATTTT. Translating it yields CASVWEGNQPQHF.

The CDR3 protein is CASSAYQRLAEETQYF. DNA for the CDR3: TGTGCCAGCAGTGCCTACCAGAGACTAGCGGAAGAGACCCAGTACTTC. This chain uses TRBV6-1 with TRBJ2-5; TRBD2 matches at 9 bases. J was trimmed by 3 bases and V by 4 bases; bases with no gene match: 9. Germline assignment: CDR1 MNHNS and CDR2 SASEGT. CDR3 size: 16 residues.

This clone was seen a few times. The chain has TRBV4-1 and TRBJ2-7; 10 bases match TRBD1. This CDR3 comprises 15 residues. Trimming at V came to 2 bases and at J to 2 bases, leaving 3 bases not matched to a gene. CDR1 is MGHRA and CDR2 is YSYEKL in the germline V gene. CDR3 protein: CASSQTGTGAYEQYF. The CDR3 DNA sequence: TGCGCCAGCAGCCAAACCGGGACAGGGGCCTACGAGCAGTACTTC.